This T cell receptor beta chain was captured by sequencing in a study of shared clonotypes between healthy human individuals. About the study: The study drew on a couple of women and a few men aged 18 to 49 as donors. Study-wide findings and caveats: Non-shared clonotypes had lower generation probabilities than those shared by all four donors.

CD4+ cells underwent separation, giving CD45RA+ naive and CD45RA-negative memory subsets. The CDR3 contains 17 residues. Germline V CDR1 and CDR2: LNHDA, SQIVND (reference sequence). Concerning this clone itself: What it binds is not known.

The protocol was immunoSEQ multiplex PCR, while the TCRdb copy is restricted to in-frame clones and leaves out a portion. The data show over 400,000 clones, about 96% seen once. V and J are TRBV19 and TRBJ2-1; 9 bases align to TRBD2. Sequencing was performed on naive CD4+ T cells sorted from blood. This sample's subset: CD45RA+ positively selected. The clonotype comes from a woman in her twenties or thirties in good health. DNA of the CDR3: TGTGCATCGGCAGTGCTCTGGCGGGAGGGCCTTCACAATGAGCAGTTCTTC. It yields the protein CASAVLWREGLHNEQFF.